One and the same sample provided the 5 T cell receptor beta chains below, sequenced in a study of T cell responses to AZD1222 COVID-19 vaccine. TCRdb's copy holds only in-frame clones and misses some; the assay was immunoSEQ multiplex PCR. The sample records approximately 190,000 clones, around 94% being singletons. The specimen was peripheral blood, collected on day 0 of AZD1222 vaccination. These receptors were taken from an adult in good health.

CDR3 nucleotide sequence: TGTGCCAGCAGTTACCTTACAGGGCACTATGGCTACACCTTC. Amino acids: CASSYLTGHYGYTF. J is TRBJ1-2 and V is TRBV6-6, with D possibly being TRBD1 (6 bases). The CDR3 runs 14 residues. With 2 bases removed from V and 3 bases from J, the gap between germline ends came to 10 bases. Germline V lookup: CDR1 MNHNY, CDR2 SVGAGI (reference sequence).

This chain connects TRBV6-5 to TRBJ1-2, with D possibly being TRBD1 (6 bases). CDR1 is MNHEY and CDR2 is SVGAGI in the germline V gene. With 7 bases removed from V and 8 bases from J, the gap between germline ends came to 23 bases. The CDR3 has 15 residues. The CDR3 DNA sequence: TGTGCCAGCACCCCTTCCCCGTCCCAGGGGAGAGGCTACACCTTC. It yields the protein CASTPSPSQGRGYTF.

The chain combines TRBV5-1 with TRBJ1-1; D is unresolved. Germline loops: CDR1 SGHRS, CDR2 YFSETQ. This CDR3 region has 12 residues. Trimming pared 3 bases from V and 1 base from J, leaving 4 bases between. The CDR3 bases are TGCGCCAGCAGCTACTCGAACACTGAAGCTTTCTTT. Translated, it gives CASSYSNTEAFF.

V is TRBV5-1 and J is TRBJ2-7; D is uncertain. The CDR3 is made up of 11 amino acids. The V end lost 5 bases, the J end lost 3 bases, and 6 bases lay between the germline ends. Germline V gene lookup returns CDR1 SGHRS and CDR2 YFSETQ. The CDR3 region has the DNA TGCGCCAGCAGAGGTCACTACGAGCAGTACTTC. This encodes CASRGHYEQYF.

The chain couples TRBV19 to TRBJ1-3; D remains ambiguous. CDR1 LNHDA and CDR2 SQIVND come from the germline V gene (reference sequence). The CDR3 is made up of 14 amino acids. Trimming stripped 6 bases from V and 7 bases from J, with 16 bases between. The DNA for the CDR3 is TGTGCCAGTAGCGGAGAGGGTTTCGCGAACACCATATATTTT. Translated: CASSGEGFANTIYF. The complete variable domain, with remaining parts taken from reference TRBV19 and TRBJ1-3, reads DGGITQSPKYLFRKEGQNVTLSCEQNLNHDAMYWYRQDPGQGLRLIYYSQIVNDFQKGDIAEGYSVSREKKESFPLTVTSAQKNPTAFYLCASSGEGFANTIYFGEGSWLTVV.